This passage covers 30 T cell receptor beta chains from one sample sequenced in a study of blood T cell repertoires in COVID-19. Measured with immunoSEQ multiplex PCR; TCRdb has only the in-frame clones, and not every one. The profile shows over 150,000 clones, roughly 90% of them singletons. Material: peripheral blood. Every receptor here comes from a man aged 50 to 60 with COVID-19, enrolled during active disease.

The chain uses TRBV5-1 and TRBJ2-3; 7 nucleotides agree with TRBD2. Trimming at V came to 2 bases and at J to 6 bases, leaving 6 bases not matched to a gene. CDR3 length equals 14 residues. Germline CDR1 is SGHRS and CDR2 is YFSETQ. CDR3 bases: TGCGCCAGCAGCTTAAGCGGGGCGGGGGATACGCAGTATTTT. The encoded protein is CASSLSGAGDTQYF.

This chain links TRBV7-2 with TRBJ2-3, with 8 bases fitting TRBD1. Germline V gene sequence: CDR1 SGHTA, CDR2 FQGNSA. The CDR3 sequence is 14 residues long. Trimming at V came to 5 bases and at J to 6 bases, leaving 7 bases not matched to a gene. The CDR3 here is CASSLGTGGDTQYF. CDR3 sequence (DNA): TGTGCCAGCAGCCTTGGGACAGGAGGCGATACGCAGTATTTT.

The chain links TRBV6-5 to TRBJ1-4, with unresolved D. Germline-derived CDR1 and CDR2 are MNHEY and SVGAGI. V was cut by 7 bases and J by 3 bases, with 9 bases left in between. There are 13 residues in the CDR3. The chain's CDR3 is CASKEGANEKLFF. The CDR3 coding sequence is TGTGCCAGCAAGGAGGGTGCTAATGAAAAACTGTTTTTT.

The rearrangement links TRBV6-2 or TRBV6-3 to TRBJ2-1; 7 nucleotides match TRBD2. Germline CDR1 and CDR2: MNHEY and SVGEGT. CDR3 length equals 18 residues. J gave up 3 bases and V 0 bases, and 11 bases lay outside the gene matches. The CDR3 protein is CASSYSALTSRFYNEQFF. The CDR3 DNA is TGTGCCAGCAGTTACTCAGCCCTGACTAGCAGGTTCTACAATGAGCAGTTCTTC.

The chain recombines TRBV5-4 with TRBJ2-1, with 8 bases matching TRBD2. Germline CDR1 reads SGHNT; CDR2 reads YYREEE (reference sequence). CDR3 length equals 17 residues. With V trimmed by 3 bases and J by 6 bases, 14 bases remained unmatched. DNA for the CDR3: TGTGCCAGCAGCTCCGACCGACTAGCGAACGGACCCAATGAGCAGTTCTTC. Amino acid sequence: CASSSDRLANGPNEQFF. Full variable domain (outside the CDR3, taken from reference TRBV5-4 and TRBJ2-1): ETGVTQSPTHLIKTRGQQVTLRCSSQSGHNTVSWYQQALGQGPQFIFQYYREEENGRGNFPPRFSGLQFPNYSSELNVNALELDDSALYLCASSSDRLANGPNEQFFGPGTRLTVL.

This clone was seen just once. V is TRBV3-1 (or the pseudogene TRBV3-2) and J is TRBJ2-7; perhaps TRBD2 as D (6 bases). The CDR3 has 14 residues. The V end was cut by 0 bases, the J end by 6 bases, with 12 bases between. From germline, CDR1 is LGHDT and CDR2 YNNKEL (reference sequence). CDR3 sequence: CASSQEGRRGEQYF. The CDR3 DNA sequence: TGTGCCAGCAGCCAAGAAGGCAGGCGGGGCGAGCAGTACTTC.

CDR3 loop: CASWDGSQPSTDTQYF. CDR3 nucleotide sequence: TGTGCCAGCTGGGACGGGAGTCAACCTAGCACAGATACGCAGTATTTT. The gene calls are TRBV5-4 and TRBJ2-3; D perhaps matches TRBD2 (6 bases). Trimming left V 7 bases short and J 0 bases short, with 18 bases between. This CDR3 contains 16 residues. Germline assignment: CDR1 SGHNT and CDR2 YYREEE (reference sequence). The whole variable domain, filled in from reference TRBV5-4 and TRBJ2-3, reads ETGVTQSPTHLIKTRGQQVTLRCSSQSGHNTVSWYQQALGQGPQFIFQYYREEENGRGNFPPRFSGLQFPNYSSELNVNALELDDSALYLCASWDGSQPSTDTQYFGPGTRLTVL.

The chain joins TRBV19 to TRBJ2-7; 10 bases agree with TRBD1. From germline, CDR1 is LNHDA and CDR2 SQIVND (reference sequence). With 8 bases clipped from V and 4 bases from J, the junction kept 8 bases outside the gene matches. There are 14 residues in the CDR3. CDR3 residues: CASGSGQGIYEQYF. The CDR3 DNA sequence: TGTGCCAGTGGATCGGGACAGGGGATATACGAGCAGTACTTC.

The genes are TRBV10-3 and TRBJ2-6, with a possible D match to TRBD2 (5 bases). The CDR3 is 15 residues long. Germline CDR1 ENHRY, CDR2 SYGVKD. Trimming shortened V by 3 bases and J by 2 bases, and 8 bases separated the two germline ends. The CDR3 nucleotides are TGTGCCATCAGTGATTCGGGGACTGGGGCCAACGTCCTGACTTTC. It is translated as CAISDSGTGANVLTF.

Only one count was recorded for this clone. The V call is TRBV5-1, the J call TRBJ2-1; 8 bases map to TRBD2. After removal of 9 bases from V and 5 bases from J, the junction contained 10 bases not matched to a gene. This CDR3 is 14 amino acids long. The germline gives CDR1 SGHRS, CDR2 YFSETQ. CDR3 sequence (DNA): TGCGCCACCAACTCGGGACTAGAAAACAATGAGCAGTTCTTC. Translating it yields CATNSGLENNEQFF.

This clone appeared a single time. This rearrangement joins TRBV5-5 to TRBJ1-6; TRBD1 is a possible D gene (6 bases). Germline loops: CDR1 SGHKS, CDR2 YYEKEE (reference sequence). V lost 2 bases to trimming and J lost 14 bases, with 14 bases between them. This CDR3 is 13 amino acids long. As DNA, the CDR3 is TGTGCCAGCAGCTTTGGGGATCAGGGGTCCCTCCACTTT. Translated: CASSFGDQGSLHF.

The chain is built from TRBV6-6 and TRBJ2-6, with D possibly TRBD1 on 7 matching bases. The CDR3 is 15 residues long. Trimming removed 5 bases from V and 2 bases from J, with 10 bases in between. CDR1 and CDR2 from the germline V gene are MNHNY and SVGAGI (reference sequence). Here the CDR3 reads CASSPGGPGANVLTF. DNA of the CDR3: TGTGCCAGCAGTCCAGGGGGGCCTGGGGCCAACGTCCTGACTTTC.

This sequence joins TRBV20-1 and TRBJ2-7; D might be TRBD1 (6 bases). CDR1 and CDR2 from the germline V gene are DFQATT and SNEGSKA (reference sequence). The CDR3 totals 15 residues. Trimming took off 3 bases at V and 3 bases at J, with 18 bases between the two ends. Here the CDR3 DNA reads TGCAGTGCTAGTTTGGGGACACTTACTAACTACGAGCAGTACTTC. Translated, it gives CSASLGTLTNYEQYF.

The rearrangement links TRBV19 to TRBJ1-4, with a weak D call TRBD1 (5 bases). The CDR3 is 15 amino acids. V lost 6 bases, J lost 8 bases, and 19 bases lay in between. Germline V CDR1 and CDR2: LNHDA, SQIVND (reference sequence). The CDR3, as DNA: TGTGCCAGTAGCGATGCGTGGCAGGGCTACGAAAAACTGTTTTTT. It translates to CASSDAWQGYEKLFF.

The chain uses TRBV6-2 or TRBV6-3 and TRBJ1-1; 8 bases match TRBD1. The CDR3 contains 14 residues. CDR1 and CDR2 (germline): MNHEY, SVGEGT. The V gene end was trimmed by 2 bases and the J gene end by 7 bases; junction bases not matched to a gene: 6. The CDR3 protein is CASSYDGQGGEAFF. The CDR3 DNA is TGTGCCAGCAGTTACGACGGACAGGGTGGTGAAGCTTTCTTT.

The genes are TRBV5-6 and TRBJ2-7; 9 bases are a match to TRBD1. The CDR3 loop spans 16 amino acids. Germline trimming cut 4 bases from V and 6 bases from J; bases unmatched to any gene: 14. CDR1 is SGHDT, CDR2 YYEEEE, per germline. This chain's CDR3 is CASSPLVRQGGAEQYF. The CDR3 bases are TGTGCCAGCAGCCCCCTGGTGAGACAGGGGGGCGCCGAGCAGTACTTC.

The V gene is TRBV18, the J gene TRBJ1-4; D gene uncertain. The CDR3 is 13 residues long. Germline V gives CDR1 KGHSH, CDR2 LQKENI. Trimming took 6 bases from V and 4 from J, leaving 9 bases between them. The CDR3 DNA reads TGTGCCAGCTCTCCTAGCCTTAATGAAAAACTGTTTTTT. Residues: CASSPSLNEKLFF.

V gene TRBV3-1 (or the pseudogene TRBV3-2) combines with J gene TRBJ1-2; 8 bases align to TRBD1. CDR1 LGHDT and CDR2 YNNKEL come from the germline V gene (reference sequence). The CDR3 has 18 amino acids. V lost 3 bases and J lost 6; bases outside the gene matches: 18. CDR3 DNA sequence: TGTGCCAGCAGCCAGTTGGGCAGGGGGCCCTCAGCGAATAATGGCTACACCTTC. This gives the protein CASSQLGRGPSANNGYTF.

The rearrangement uses TRBV5-1 and TRBJ2-5, with 11 bases matching TRBD2. CDR3 length: 15 amino acids. Germline V gene data show CDR1 as SGHRS and CDR2 as YFSETQ. With 0 bases clipped from V and 3 bases from J, the junction kept 1 base outside the gene matches. The CDR3 loop is CASSLATSGEETQYF. The CDR3 nucleotides are TGCGCCAGCAGCTTGGCGACTAGCGGGGAAGAGACCCAGTACTTC.

V and J are TRBV6-6 and TRBJ2-1, with 9 bases fitting TRBD2. Germline loops: CDR1 MNHNY, CDR2 SVGAGI (reference sequence). The CDR3 contains 16 residues. V dropped 6 bases and J dropped 5; count of bases not matched to a gene: 11. CDR3 in amino acids: CASRGMSGRQDNEQFF. The DNA for the CDR3 is TGTGCCAGCAGGGGTATGAGCGGGAGGCAGGACAATGAGCAGTTCTTC.

The V and J genes are TRBV5-8 and TRBJ1-6, with D maybe TRBD1 (5 bases). V dropped 5 bases and J dropped 10 bases, with 19 bases sitting between them. Germline CDR1 SGHTS, CDR2 YDEGEE. The CDR3 extends over 15 amino acids. In DNA form, the CDR3 reads TGTGCCAGCAGTCCCAGCGGAGGGGCCTCATCACCCCTCCACTTT. Translation: CASSPSGGASSPLHF.

The rearrangement joins TRBV19 to TRBJ2-1; 10 positions match TRBD2. This CDR3 contains 20 residues. Trimming cost V 3 bases and J 0 bases; bases outside gene matches: 14. Germline values: CDR1 LNHDA, CDR2 SQIVND (reference sequence). The CDR3 loop reads CASSMRNGLAAMSSYNEQFF. For the CDR3, the DNA is TGTGCCAGTAGTATGCGTAATGGACTAGCGGCTATGAGCTCCTACAATGAGCAGTTCTTC.

The chain links TRBV5-6 to TRBJ1-2, with TRBD1 as a possible D gene (6 bases). CDR1 is SGHDT, CDR2 YYEEEE, per germline. The CDR3 has 14 amino acids. V lost 2 bases and J 3 bases, leaving 11 bases between the germline ends. The CDR3 loop reads CASSFWTAYYGYTF. The CDR3 DNA is TGTGCCAGCAGCTTCTGGACAGCCTACTATGGCTACACCTTC.

The rearrangement uses TRBV28 and TRBJ2-3; 8 bases agree with TRBD2. The trim removed 6 bases at V and 2 bases at J, leaving 10 bases unmatched. This CDR3 contains 16 residues. Germline assignment: CDR1 MDHEN and CDR2 SYDVKM. The CDR3 sequence is CASSEPRGANTDTQYF. The CDR3 nucleotides read TGTGCCAGCAGCGAGCCGCGGGGGGCGAACACAGATACGCAGTATTTT.

The CDR3 DNA is TGTGCCTGGAGTGTGACAGGGGGCCTTGGCTACACCTTC. Encoded protein: CAWSVTGGLGYTF. The chain joins TRBV30 to TRBJ1-2, with 10 bases that match TRBD1. J lost 7 bases, V lost 0 bases, and 2 bases had no gene match. The CDR3 is 13 amino acids. Germline V lookup: CDR1 GTSNPN, CDR2 SVGIG (reference sequence). Supplemented by reference TRBV30 and TRBJ1-2, the full variable domain reads SQTIHQWPATLVQPVGSPLSLECTVEGTSNPNLYWYRQAAGRGLQLLFYSVGIGQISSEVPQNLSASRPQDRQFILSSKKLLLSDSGFYLCAWSVTGGLGYTFGSGTRLTVV.

V and J are TRBV7-9 and TRBJ1-3; TRBD1 matches 12 bases. The CDR3 loop spans 17 amino acids. J was trimmed by 3 bases and V by 0 bases; bases with no gene match: 3. The germline V gene encodes CDR1 SEHNR and CDR2 FQNEAQ (reference sequence). CDR3 region: CASSLAGTGGIGNTIYF. CDR3 in DNA: TGTGCCAGCAGCTTAGCCGGGACAGGGGGCATTGGAAACACCATATATTTT.

As concerns this clone: The identical CDR3 is also encoded by other nucleotide sequences in the sample. The V gene is TRBV7-9, the J gene TRBJ2-2; unclear D gene. The CDR3 length is 12 residues. Trimming shortened V by 5 bases and J by 6 bases, and 7 bases separated the two germline ends. Germline CDR1 and CDR2: SEHNR and FQNEAQ (reference sequence). The chain's CDR3 is CASSLLAGELFF. Written as DNA, the CDR3 is TGTGCCAGCAGCCTACTTGCCGGGGAGCTGTTTTTT.

The V call is TRBV2, the J call TRBJ2-2; 7 bases line up with TRBD1. The CDR3 covers 15 residues. V lost 2 bases, J lost 6 bases, and 6 bases stayed unmatched. Germline CDR1 SNHLY, CDR2 FYNNEI. CDR3 protein: CASSETGVRSGELFF. The CDR3 DNA reads as TGTGCCAGCAGTGAAACAGGGGTCAGGTCCGGGGAGCTGTTTTTT.

The V call is TRBV18, the J call TRBJ1-3; 8 nucleotides align to TRBD1. Per the germline V gene, CDR1 is KGHSH and CDR2 is LQKENI. This CDR3 is 16 amino acids long. V lost 2 bases to trimming and J lost 0 bases; unmatched junction nucleotides: 3. The CDR3 bases are TGTGCCAGCTCACCAGGACAGGGCCTCTCTGGAAACACCATATATTTT. Its translation: CASSPGQGLSGNTIYF.

V is TRBV5-6 and J is TRBJ2-6; TRBD2 agrees at 16 bases. Germline CDR1 reads SGHDT; CDR2 reads YYEEEE. This CDR3 is built from 19 residues. The junction had 4 bases not matched to a gene; V was cut back by 4 bases and J by 0 bases. CDR3 nucleotide sequence: TGTGCCAGCAGCAAAGGGACTAGCGGGAGGGCCTCTGGGGCCAACGTCCTGACTTTC. It yields the protein CASSKGTSGRASGANVLTF.